This entry lists 14 T cell receptor beta chains sequenced from one sample in a study of blood T cells in healthy people across ages (dated by TCRdb to the mid-2010s). Library preparation was by 5' RACE. Sequenced on an Illumina HiSeq 2500. A second PCR of about 6 to 12 cycles was run with a J-beta primer mix and a sample-barcoded 5' primer. The public reads were reanalyzed by TCRdb: fastp trimming at Q25, MiXCR alignment, in-frame beta chains only. Under each unique CDR3 protein, matching rows form one entry showing the most common genes and DNA. The sample has 850,000 to 1,000,000 distinct CDR3 sequences on record, roughly 50% of them singletons. Together, the top ten hold 13% of the sample. The sequenced sample was blood. Source of these receptors: a man younger than 40 in good health.

The rearrangement joins TRBV29-1 to TRBJ1-1, with D hard to call. The germline V gene has CDR1 SQVTM and CDR2 ANQGSEA. V lost 5 bases and J 6 bases, leaving 10 bases between the germline ends. The length of the CDR3 is 11 residues. Here the CDR3 DNA reads TGCAGCGTTCGGGTTACCGCTGAAGCTTTCTTT. This codes for CSVRVTAEAFF.

Ten or more counts support this clonotype. The V call is TRBV20-1, the J call TRBJ2-7, with a possible D match to TRBD2 (6 bases). V shed 3 bases and J shed 0 bases, with 12 bases lying between them. The CDR3 length is 14 residues. From germline, CDR1 is DFQATT and CDR2 SNEGSKA (reference sequence). Here the CDR3 DNA reads TGCAGTGCTAGGGGGGGTCCCTCCTCCTACGAGCAGTACTTC. Residues: CSARGGPSSYEQYF.

This chain joins TRBV12-3 or TRBV12-4 and TRBJ2-7; D possibly matches TRBD1 or TRBD2 (7 bases each). Trimming cost V 0 bases and J 2 bases, with 14 bases left between them. CDR3 length: 16 residues. The CDR3 bases are TGTGCCAGCAGTTTAGCGCAGGGGGGGAGGCCCTACGAGCAGTACTTC. Protein sequence: CASSLAQGGRPYEQYF.

This chain joins TRBV3-1 and TRBJ2-7; D is perhaps TRBD2 (5 bases). V was clipped by 0 bases and J by 7 bases, with 13 bases between them. The CDR3 sequence is 14 residues long. Germline V gives CDR1 LGHDT, CDR2 YNNKEL (reference sequence). The CDR3, as DNA: TGTGCCAGCAGCCAAGATCGGACTTGGTGGGAGCAGTACTTC. This translates into CASSQDRTWWEQYF.

This sequence joins TRBV20-1 and TRBJ2-4; possible D gene TRBD1, 5 bases. This CDR3 region has 12 residues. Germline CDR1 is DFQATT and CDR2 is SNEGSKA (reference sequence). Trimming left V 0 bases short and J 6 bases short, with 6 bases between. The CDR3 region has the DNA TGCAGTGCTAGAGAGACAGCAAACATTCAGTACTTC. This translates into CSARETANIQYF.

This clonotype was counted between two and nine times. This chain connects TRBV20-1 to TRBJ2-1; 7 positions agree with TRBD1. The CDR3 is made up of 12 amino acids. The germline V gene encodes CDR1 DFQATT and CDR2 SNEGSKA (reference sequence). J gave up 6 bases and V 8 bases, and 7 bases lay outside the gene matches. The CDR3 sequence: CSCWDSPNEQFF. As DNA, the CDR3 is TGCAGTTGTTGGGACAGTCCCAATGAGCAGTTCTTC.

This clonotype was seen at least ten times. The chain employs TRBV12-3 or TRBV12-4 and TRBJ1-6; no definite D call. V lost 0 bases and J 10 bases, leaving 4 bases between the germline ends. The CDR3 is 12 residues long. The CDR3 reads CASSLAASPLHF. Here the CDR3 DNA reads TGTGCCAGCAGTTTAGCGGCCTCACCCCTCCACTTT.

This clonotype was seen a few times. This chain uses TRBV7-9 with TRBJ2-5; no clear D. The CDR3 spans 14 residues. CDR1 is SEHNR and CDR2 is FQNEAQ in the germline V gene (reference sequence). Trimming took off 1 base at V and 2 bases at J, with 8 bases between the two ends. The CDR3 loop reads CASSLVVQQETQYF. DNA of the CDR3: TGTGCCAGCAGCTTAGTGGTCCAACAAGAGACCCAGTACTTC. The full variable domain, its missing parts supplied by reference TRBV7-9 and TRBJ2-5, is DTGVSQNPRHKITKRGQNVTFRCDPISEHNRLYWYRQTLGQGPEFLTYFQNEAQLEKSRLLSDRFSAERPKGSFSTLEIQRTEQGDSAMYLCASSLVVQQETQYFGPGTRLLVL.

This sequence joins TRBV6-6 and TRBJ2-7, with D perhaps matching TRBD2 (6 bases). Germline loops: CDR1 MNHNY, CDR2 SVGAGI (reference sequence). Between the trimmed V and J ends, which lost 7 bases and 6 bases, there was a span of 16 bases. CDR3 length: 13 residues. This CDR3 reads CASTSGLSVEQYF. The CDR3 DNA reads as TGTGCCAGCACCTCGGGACTGTCAGTCGAGCAGTACTTC.

Points on this clonotype: A much larger clone lies one base from this, so it may be a read error. The chain joins TRBV7-9 to TRBJ1-2; D unresolved. This CDR3 spans 14 amino acids. CDR1 is SEHNR and CDR2 is FQNEAQ in the germline V gene (reference sequence). The CDR3 bases are TGTGCCGGCAGCTTAGGACCGGGGAACTATGGCTACACCTTC. Its protein is CAGSLGPGNYGYTF.

This chain uses TRBV6-1 with TRBJ2-5; TRBD2 is a possible D gene (5 bases). Trimming took off 7 bases at V and 2 bases at J, with 23 bases between the two ends. Per germline, CDR1 MNHNS and CDR2 SASEGT. This CDR3 is 17 amino acids long. The CDR3: CASKLSPRGLPQETQYF. In nucleotides, the CDR3 is TGTGCCAGCAAACTTTCACCGAGAGGACTCCCTCAAGAGACCCAGTACTTC.

The chain couples TRBV2 to TRBJ2-1; D unresolved. The ends were cut back, 6 bases at V and 9 bases at J, with 12 bases in the middle. This CDR3 comprises 12 residues. CDR1 is SNHLY and CDR2 is FYNNEI in the germline V gene. The CDR3 nucleotides read TGTGCCAGCAGAGTGGGCGTCGGTGAGCAGTTCTTC. Its translation is CASRVGVGEQFF.

The count of this clonotype is one. The chain links TRBV25-1 to TRBJ1-6; D is possibly TRBD1 (5 bases). V gave up 2 bases and J gave up 8 bases, with 13 bases separating them. CDR1 and CDR2 from the germline V gene are MGHDK and SYGVNS. The CDR3 runs 15 residues. The CDR3 coding sequence is TGTGCCAGCAGTGAAGGGGGGGTTGTGGATTCACCCCTCCACTTT. Translating gives CASSEGGVVDSPLHF.

CDR3 in amino acids: CASSAPWLGRGTEAFF. CDR3 in DNA: TGTGCCAGCAGCGCCCCGTGGCTGGGGCGAGGAACTGAAGCTTTCTTT. V and J are TRBV11-3 and TRBJ1-1; D is possibly TRBD1 (5 bases). The germline gives CDR1 SGHNT, CDR2 YENEEA. V was shortened by 5 bases and J by 5 bases, with 21 bases between the two germline ends. CDR3 length: 16 amino acids.